This T cell receptor beta chain was identified in a study of blood T cells in healthy people across ages (dated by TCRdb to the mid-2010s). Regarding the study in general: In model experiments, roughly one uniquely barcoded TCR beta cDNA molecule per two T cells was captured by template switching. Using deep sequencing normalized with unique cDNA molecular identifiers, the study measured how TCR beta repertoire diversity changes with age. Four age groups were formed from the donors: young (average about 17 years), middle-aged (approximately 42), aged (approximately 60) and long-lived (roughly 88). To avoid experimental bias, donors of different ages were spread randomly across the sequencing lanes. Two additional independent replicas of 1 million unique cDNA reads from the same blood draw were analyzed for two donors (one aged 18 to 30 and one aged 80 or older). Broad study findings and their caveats: Compared with the aged group, more naive CD4+ T cells, fewer expanded clones and increased TCR diversity were shown by the long-lived group, suggesting age selection. Estimates of total diversity based on one million sequenced T cells were regarded as lower bounds and as underestimates. Donor CMV infection status was unknown, potentially confounding age-related changes in expanded clonotypes. The percentage of naive T cells measured by flow cytometry correlated strongly with observed TCR beta diversity. Observed TCR beta diversity per million T cells fell roughly linearly with age, and a significant reduction was already apparent by age roughly 40. Bulk unsorted PBMC profiling prevented conclusive comparison of naive and antigen-experienced compartments.

Donors were 35 to 40 systemically healthy Caucasian individuals from Russia aged roughly 6 to 100 years. Each donor gave around 9 milliliters of peripheral blood, collected into EDTA-treated Vacutainer tubes. Ficoll-Paque density-gradient centrifugation was used to isolate PBMCs, with at least 6.5 million obtained per sample. Trizol reagent was used to extract total RNA from PBMCs, with at least 6 micrograms per sample. For every donor, an aliquot of PBMCs went through flow cytometry to measure the percentages of naive CD45RAhigh/CD27high T cells. V loses 5 bases at its end and J loses 6 bases; junction bases beyond the gene matches: 9. The CDR3 measures 15 amino acids from cysteine to phenylalanine. Just CDR3 DNA is preserved here, 45 bases in frame from base 1. The germline V gene (reference sequence) sets CDR1 to SEHNR and CDR2 to FQNEAQ. Libraries were built with 5' RACE. Sequencing used an Illumina HiSeq 2500. A second about 7 to 12 cycle PCR used a sample-barcoded 5' primer and a J-beta primer mix. A unique molecular identifier was introduced onto each TCR beta cDNA molecule by a template-switch 5' adaptor carrying 12 random nucleotides. At least 3 million CDR3-containing paired-end reads were obtained from each sample. First-strand cDNA was synthesized from all RNA with the Mint cDNA synthesis kit, primed by a TRBC-specific oligonucleotide. Following uracil-DNA glycosylase treatment, a first 18-cycle PCR with universal primers M1SS and BC2_uni_R was performed on all cDNA. The authors' pipeline ran thus. Each sample was normalized by randomly selecting 1 million high-quality reads, each carrying a distinct molecular identifier. Reads with shared molecular identifiers were discarded instead of being binned into consensus sequences. MiTCR, set to a Q25 quality threshold and the strictest error-elimination algorithm, was used for CDR3 identification, clonotype clustering and error correction. A nonparametric unseen species model using Euler transformation provided a lower-bound estimate of total TCR beta diversity. TCRdb's own reprocessing of the public reads used fastp at Q25 and MiXCR and kept productive beta chains. When rows share a CDR3 protein, they turn into one entry using the most common DNA and genes. In this record, the V and J calls reflect TCRdb's handling and not the investigators' own analysis. The sample has roughly 640,000 distinct CDR3 sequences on record, about 28% of them singletons. 15% to 17% of the sample rests with the top ten.

This clonotype was seen repeatedly, ten times or more. The target of this receptor is not known. There are no base qualities to consult, and no much larger clone falls within one base. Recombination linked TRBV7-9 to TRBJ2-3, with TRBD1 identical over 9 junction bases. This TCR came from an elderly woman in good health. Sequences were obtained from blood. CDR3 sequence: CASSHPGTGSDTQYF. The nucleotides read TGTGCCAGCAGCCATCCCGGGACAGGGTCCGATACGCAGTATTTT. Reference TRBV7-9 and TRBJ2-3 genes cover what lies past the CDR3, so the full variable domain is DTGVSQNPRHKITKRGQNVTFRCDPISEHNRLYWYRQTLGQGPEFLTYFQNEAQLEKSRLLSDRFSAERPKGSFSTLEIQRTEQGDSAMYLCASSHPGTGSDTQYFGPGTRLTVL.